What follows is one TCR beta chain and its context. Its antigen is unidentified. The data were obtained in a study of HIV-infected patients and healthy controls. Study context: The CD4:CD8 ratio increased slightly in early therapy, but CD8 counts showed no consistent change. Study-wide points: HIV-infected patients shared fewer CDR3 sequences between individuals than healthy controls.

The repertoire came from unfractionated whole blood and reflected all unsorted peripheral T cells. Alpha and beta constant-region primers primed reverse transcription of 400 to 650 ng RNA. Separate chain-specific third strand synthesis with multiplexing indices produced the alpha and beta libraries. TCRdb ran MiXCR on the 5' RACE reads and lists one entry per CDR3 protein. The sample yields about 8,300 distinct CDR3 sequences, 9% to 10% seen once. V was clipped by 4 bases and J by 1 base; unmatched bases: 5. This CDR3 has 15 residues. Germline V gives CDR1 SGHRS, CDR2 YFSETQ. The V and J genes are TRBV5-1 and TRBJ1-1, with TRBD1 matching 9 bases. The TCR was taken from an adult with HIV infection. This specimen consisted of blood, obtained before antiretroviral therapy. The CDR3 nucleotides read TGCGCCAGCAGCCCCCAGACAGGGGGGAACACTGAAGCTTTCTTT. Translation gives CASSPQTGGNTEAFF. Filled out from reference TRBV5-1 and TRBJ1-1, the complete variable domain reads KAGVTQTPRYLIKTRGQQVTLSCSPISGHRSVSWYQQTPGQGLQFLFEYFSETQRNKGNFPGRFSGRQFSNSRSEMNVSTLELGDSALYLCASSPQTGGNTEAFFGQGTRLTVV.